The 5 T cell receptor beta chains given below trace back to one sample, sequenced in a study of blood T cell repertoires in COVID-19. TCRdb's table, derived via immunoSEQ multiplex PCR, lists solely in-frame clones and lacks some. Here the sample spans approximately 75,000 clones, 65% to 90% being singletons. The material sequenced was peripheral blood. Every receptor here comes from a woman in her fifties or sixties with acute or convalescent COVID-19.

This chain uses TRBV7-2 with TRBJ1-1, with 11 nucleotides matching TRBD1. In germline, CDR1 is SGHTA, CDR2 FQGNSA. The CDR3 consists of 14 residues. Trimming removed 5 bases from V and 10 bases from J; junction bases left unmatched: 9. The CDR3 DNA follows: TGTGCCAGCAGCATGGACAGGGGGCGGAGAGGAGCTTTCTTT. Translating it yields CASSMDRGRRGAFF. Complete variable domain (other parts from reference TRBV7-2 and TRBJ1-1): GAGVSQSPSNKVTEKGKDVELRCDPISGHTALYWYRQSLGQGLEFLIYFQGNSAPDKSGLPSDRFSAERTGGSVSTLTIQRTQQEDSAVYLCASSMDRGRRGAFFGQGTRLTVV.

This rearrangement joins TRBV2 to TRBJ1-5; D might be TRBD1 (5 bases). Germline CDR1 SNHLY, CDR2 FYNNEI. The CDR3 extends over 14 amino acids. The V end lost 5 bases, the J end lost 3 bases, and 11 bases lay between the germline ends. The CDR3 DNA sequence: TGTGCCAGCAGTCCTACAGGATTCAATCAGCCCCAGCATTTT. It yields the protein CASSPTGFNQPQHF.

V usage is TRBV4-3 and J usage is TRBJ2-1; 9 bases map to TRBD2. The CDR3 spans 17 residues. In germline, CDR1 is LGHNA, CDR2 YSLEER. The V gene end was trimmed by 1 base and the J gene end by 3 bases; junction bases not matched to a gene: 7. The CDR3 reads CASSQVNSGGLYNEQFF. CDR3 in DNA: TGCGCCAGCAGCCAAGTAAATAGCGGGGGCCTCTACAATGAGCAGTTCTTC.

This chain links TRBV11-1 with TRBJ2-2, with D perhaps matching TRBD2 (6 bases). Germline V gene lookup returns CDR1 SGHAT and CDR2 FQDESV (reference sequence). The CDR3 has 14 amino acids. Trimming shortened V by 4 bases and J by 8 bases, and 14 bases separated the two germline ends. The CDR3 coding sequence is TGTGCCAGCAGCTGGGACTCAAACAGGGGGGAGCTGTTTTTT. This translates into CASSWDSNRGELFF.

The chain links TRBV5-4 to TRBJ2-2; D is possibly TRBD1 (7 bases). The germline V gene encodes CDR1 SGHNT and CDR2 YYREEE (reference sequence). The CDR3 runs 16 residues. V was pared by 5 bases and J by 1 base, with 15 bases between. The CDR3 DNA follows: TGTGCCAGCAGTCTTGCGGGACAGCGGAACACCGGGGAGCTGTTTTTT. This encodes CASSLAGQRNTGELFF.